Shown below are 21 T cell receptor beta chains from a single sample sequenced in a study of OX40 agonist ivuxolimab in advanced cancers. The protocol was immunoSEQ multiplex PCR, while the TCRdb copy is restricted to in-frame clones and leaves out a portion. The sample has about 100,000 clones, about 91% seen once; the top ten hold about 0.17%. The material sequenced was CD4+ or CD8+ T cells sorted from blood, taken in a trial of the OX40 agonist ivuxolimab. These receptors were collected from an adult with an advanced solid tumor such as melanoma, head and neck, liver or kidney cancer.

The CDR3 DNA is TGTGCCAGCAGCACGGGACTAGCCAACACCGGGGAGCTGTTTTTT. Its protein is CASSTGLANTGELFF. The chain links TRBV7-9 to TRBJ2-2, with 9 bases identical to TRBD2. The CDR3 is 15 amino acids. Germline V gene sequence: CDR1 SEHNR, CDR2 FQNEAQ (reference sequence). With V trimmed by 5 bases and J by 2 bases, 3 bases remained unmatched.

The chain links TRBV20-1 to TRBJ2-1; D might be TRBD2 (6 bases). The CDR3 has 11 amino acids. CDR1 is DFQATT, CDR2 SNEGSKA, per germline (reference sequence). V was clipped by 7 bases and J by 8 bases, with 12 bases between them. The CDR3 DNA reads TGCAGTGGCGGGATCGGAGATGAGCAGTTCTTC. It codes for CSGGIGDEQFF.

The chain combines TRBV4-1 with TRBJ2-7, with D maybe TRBD2 (5 bases). The CDR3 runs 13 residues. Deletions cut 1 base from V and 5 bases from J, with 9 bases between. Germline CDR1 and CDR2: MGHRA and YSYEKL. The CDR3 loop reads CASSQVASNEQYF. CDR3 bases: TGCGCCAGCAGCCAAGTCGCTAGCAACGAGCAGTACTTC.

This chain links TRBV7-8 with TRBJ2-2; D is ambiguous. The CDR3 length is 18 residues. The V end was cut by 0 bases, the J end by 2 bases, with 16 bases between. Germline V gene sequence: CDR1 SGHVS, CDR2 FQNEAQ. CDR3 residues: CASSLAQIFLTNTGELFF. The DNA of the CDR3 is TGTGCCAGCAGCTTAGCCCAGATTTTCTTGACAAACACCGGGGAGCTGTTTTTT.

This chain links TRBV5-4 with TRBJ2-3; D might be TRBD2 (7 bases). The V gene lost 5 bases and the J gene lost 5 bases, with 12 bases spanning the gap. The germline V gene has CDR1 SGHNT and CDR2 YYREEE (reference sequence). The CDR3 length is 13 residues. This CDR3 is CASSKRDIDTQYF. The CDR3 region has the DNA TGTGCCAGCAGTAAGCGGGACATAGATACGCAGTATTTT.

CDR3 nucleotide sequence: TGTGCCAGCCTCCGGGGATATACCTACGAGCAGTACTTC. Protein product: CASLRGYTYEQYF. The rearrangement joins TRBV6-1 to TRBJ2-7, with TRBD2 as a possible D gene (5 bases). V lost 8 bases to trimming and J lost 2 bases, with 13 bases between them. This CDR3 comprises 13 residues. CDR1 and CDR2 (germline): MNHNS, SASEGT.

The chain carries TRBV9 and TRBJ2-3; the D gene could be TRBD1 or TRBD2 (5 bases each). The V and J ends lost 0 bases and 4 bases respectively, with 15 bases between them. The CDR3 spans 16 residues. In germline, CDR1 is SGDLS, CDR2 YYNGEE. Written as DNA, the CDR3 is TGTGCCAGCAGCGTAGGGCCCGGGACGGTCTCAGATACGCAGTATTTT. Amino acid sequence: CASSVGPGTVSDTQYF.

This clone appeared a few times. The rearrangement uses TRBV5-5 and TRBJ2-5; D call uncertain. Germline CDR1 reads SGHKS; CDR2 reads YYEKEE (reference sequence). The CDR3 totals 11 residues. Trimming removed 2 bases from V and 3 bases from J, with 2 bases in between. DNA of the CDR3: TGTGCCAGCAGCTTAAAAGAGACCCAGTACTTC. Its translation: CASSLKETQYF.

This sequence joins TRBV10-3 and TRBJ2-3, with TRBD2 identical over 12 bases. From germline, CDR1 is ENHRY and CDR2 SYGVKD. V shed 6 bases, J shed 5 bases, and the junction held 12 bases outside the gene matches. The CDR3 has 17 amino acids. CDR3 amino acids: CAIRGGLAGNDGDTQYF. The CDR3 DNA follows: TGTGCCATCAGGGGAGGACTAGCGGGAAACGATGGAGATACGCAGTATTTT.

The chain uses TRBV2 and TRBJ1-2, with a tentative D call TRBD1 (5 bases). The length of the CDR3 is 14 residues. Trimming took off 6 bases at V and 4 bases at J, with 15 bases between the two ends. Germline-derived CDR1 and CDR2 are SNHLY and FYNNEI. The CDR3 reads CASRETGTLYGYTF. DNA of the CDR3: TGTGCCAGCAGGGAGACCGGGACGCTCTATGGCTACACCTTC.

V and J are TRBV6-1 and TRBJ1-1; possibly TRBD1 for D (5 bases). Germline CDR1 MNHNS, CDR2 SASEGT. This CDR3 has 13 amino acids. The V end was cut by 9 bases, the J end by 4 bases, with 15 bases between. In nucleotides, the CDR3 is TGTGCCAGTATTTTAACAGGCAGCACTGAAGCTTTCTTT. It yields the protein CASILTGSTEAFF.

This chain joins TRBV30 and TRBJ2-7; possibly TRBD2 for D (6 bases). CDR1 is GTSNPN and CDR2 is SVGIG in the germline V gene (reference sequence). The V end lost 6 bases, the J end lost 3 bases, and 9 bases lay between the germline ends. CDR3 length: 11 amino acids. In nucleotides, the CDR3 is TGTGCCTGTCGGGAGTTCTACGAGCAGTACTTC. Its translation: CACREFYEQYF.

This clone was counted once. CDR3 region: CASSLVPAGTQYF. The CDR3 bases are TGTGCCAGCAGCTTAGTGCCAGCCGGGACCCAGTACTTC. The chain couples TRBV11-2 to TRBJ2-5; D uncertain. V was pared by 1 base and J by 7 bases, with 10 bases between. In germline, CDR1 is SGHAT, CDR2 FQNNGV. There are 13 residues in the CDR3.

This clone was counted ten times or more. V gene TRBV5-4 combines with J gene TRBJ1-6; 7 positions agree with TRBD1. The CDR3 totals 15 residues. The V segment lost 4 bases and the J segment 6 bases; nucleotides outside the gene matches: 7. From germline, CDR1 is SGHNT and CDR2 YYREEE (reference sequence). The CDR3 DNA follows: TGTGCCAGCAGCGCGAAGACAGGGAGTAATTCACCCCTCCACTTT. It translates to CASSAKTGSNSPLHF.

V usage is TRBV5-1 and J usage is TRBJ2-3; D may be TRBD2 (6 bases). The CDR3 is 15 amino acids. Germline V gives CDR1 SGHRS, CDR2 YFSETQ. V was cut by 0 bases and J by 2 bases, with 10 bases left in between. DNA of the CDR3: TGCGCCAGCAGCTTGGGGCCGGGACTCACAGATACGCAGTATTTT. Encoded protein: CASSLGPGLTDTQYF.

This clone was seen a single time. The chain uses TRBV28 and TRBJ1-5, with D perhaps matching TRBD1 (6 bases). V was shortened by 5 bases and J by 2 bases, with 13 bases between the two germline ends. The CDR3 is 15 amino acids. CDR1 is MDHEN, CDR2 SYDVKM, per germline. CDR3 DNA sequence: TGTGCCAGCAGTCAAGGGGGTTACGGCAATCAGCCCCAGCATTTT. This codes for CASSQGGYGNQPQHF.

The chain joins TRBV29-1 to TRBJ1-4, with TRBD1 identical over 9 bases. This CDR3 is 16 amino acids long. Looked up from germline, CDR1 is SQVTM and CDR2 is ANQGSEA. J was trimmed by 7 bases and V by 0 bases; bases with no gene match: 9. DNA of the CDR3: TGCAGCGTTGAAGACCGGGACAGGGAGGGCGCTGAAAAACTGTTTTTT. Residues: CSVEDRDREGAEKLFF.

The chain uses TRBV27 and TRBJ2-7; 7 bases match TRBD1. CDR3 length: 14 amino acids. V lost 3 bases, J lost 3 bases, and 5 bases stayed unmatched. Germline V gene sequence: CDR1 MNHEY, CDR2 SMNVEV (reference sequence). DNA for the CDR3: TGTGCCAGCAGTTTTCAGGGGGTACGCTACGAGCAGTACTTC. Encoded protein: CASSFQGVRYEQYF.

The CDR3 loop is CASSPGGISTEAFF. CDR3 in DNA: TGTGCCAGCAGCCCGGGAGGGATCTCCACTGAAGCTTTCTTT. V is TRBV7-3 and J is TRBJ1-1; no firm D call. This CDR3 has 14 amino acids. V lost 5 bases to trimming and J lost 4 bases, with 14 bases between them. Germline V gene lookup returns CDR1 SGHTA and CDR2 FQGTGA.

This clone has only a few counts. The rearrangement links TRBV5-1 to TRBJ1-1; a possible D gene is TRBD1 (6 bases). Germline assignment: CDR1 SGHRS and CDR2 YFSETQ. This CDR3 has 15 amino acids. V was trimmed by 5 bases and J by 1 base, leaving 15 bases between them. As DNA, the CDR3 is TGCGCCAGCAGTAGGACCGGGACATCGAACACTGAAGCTTTCTTT. This codes for CASSRTGTSNTEAFF.

V and J are TRBV2 and TRBJ1-5; 7 bases line up with TRBD1. V lost 1 base to trimming and J lost 6 bases; unmatched junction nucleotides: 15. Germline lookup yields CDR1 SNHLY and CDR2 FYNNEI. CDR3 length equals 18 residues. The CDR3 region is CASSEGPTKRRGRQPQHF. DNA for the CDR3: TGTGCCAGCAGTGAAGGCCCAACGAAGCGAAGGGGGCGTCAGCCCCAGCATTTT.